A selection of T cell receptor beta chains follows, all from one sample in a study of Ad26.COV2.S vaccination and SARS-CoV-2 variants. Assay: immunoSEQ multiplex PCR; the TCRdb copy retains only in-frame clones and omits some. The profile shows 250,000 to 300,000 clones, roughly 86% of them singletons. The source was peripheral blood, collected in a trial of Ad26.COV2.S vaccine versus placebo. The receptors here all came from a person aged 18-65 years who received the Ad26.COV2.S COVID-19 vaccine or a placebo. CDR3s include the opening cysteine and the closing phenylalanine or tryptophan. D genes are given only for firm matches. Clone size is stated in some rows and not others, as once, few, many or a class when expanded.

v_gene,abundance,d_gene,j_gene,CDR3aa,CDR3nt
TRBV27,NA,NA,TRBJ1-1,CASSAVNTEAFF,TGTGCCAGCAGCGCAGTGAACACTGAAGCTTTCTTT
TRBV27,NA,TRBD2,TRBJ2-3,CASSSLLNSRGGADTQYF,TGTGCCAGCAGTTCTCTGCTTAACTCCCGGGGGGGGGCAGATACGCAGTATTTT
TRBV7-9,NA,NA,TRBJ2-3,CASSLVGGGTVTDTQYF,TGTGCCAGCAGCTTAGTGGGTGGGGGGACAGTCACAGATACGCAGTATTTT
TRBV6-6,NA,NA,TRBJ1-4,CASSLPPGVPSTNEKLFF,TGTGCCAGCAGTCTACCCCCCGGGGTTCCGTCAACTAATGAAAAACTGTTTTTT
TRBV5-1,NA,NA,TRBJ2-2,CASSLDSSDTGELFF,TGCGCCAGCAGCTTGGATTCTAGCGATACCGGGGAGCTGTTTTTT
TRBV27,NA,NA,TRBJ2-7,CASSPPGDEQYF,TGTGCCAGCAGTCCTCCAGGGGATGAGCAGTACTTC
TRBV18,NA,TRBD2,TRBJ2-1,CASSPGTSEYDEQFF,TGTGCCAGCTCACCCGGGACTAGCGAATACGATGAGCAGTTCTTC
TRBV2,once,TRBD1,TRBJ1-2,CASSAGTGGGGYTF,TGTGCCAGCAGTGCCGGGACAGGGGGCGGAGGCTACACCTTC
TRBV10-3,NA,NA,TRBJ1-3,CAIRVTGSGNTIYF,TGTGCCATCAGGGTTACAGGCTCTGGAAACACCATATATTTT
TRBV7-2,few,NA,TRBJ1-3,CASSLGPARAGNTIYF,TGTGCCAGCAGCTTAGGACCCGCCAGGGCTGGAAACACCATATATTTT
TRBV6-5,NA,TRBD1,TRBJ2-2,CASSWTGVNTGELFF,TGTGCCAGCAGTTGGACAGGGGTGAACACCGGGGAGCTGTTTTTT
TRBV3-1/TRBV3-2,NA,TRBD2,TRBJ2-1,CASSHVIAGGGNEQFF,TGTGCCAGCAGCCACGTTATAGCGGGAGGGGGGAATGAGCAGTTCTTC
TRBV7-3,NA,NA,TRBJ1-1,CASSLRAGTMNTEAFF,TGTGCCAGCAGCTTAAGAGCAGGGACCATGAACACTGAAGCTTTCTTT
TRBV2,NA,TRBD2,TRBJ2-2,CASRPGTSGVGELFF,TGTGCCAGCAGACCCGGGACTAGCGGGGTCGGGGAGCTGTTTTTT
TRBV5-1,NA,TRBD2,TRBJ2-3,CASTQGLAGDTQYF,TGCGCCAGCACCCAGGGACTAGCGGGGGATACGCAGTATTTT
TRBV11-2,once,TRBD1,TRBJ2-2,CASSFRGQVLTGELFF,TGTGCCAGCAGTTTCAGGGGACAGGTGTTGACCGGGGAGCTGTTTTTT
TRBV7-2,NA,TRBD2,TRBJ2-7,CASSSNSGGRNSYEQYF,TGTGCCAGCAGCTCCAATAGCGGGGGAAGAAATTCCTACGAGCAGTACTTC
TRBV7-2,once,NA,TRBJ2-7,CASSLVGYEQYF,TGTGCCAGCAGCTTAGTTGGGTACGAGCAGTACTTC
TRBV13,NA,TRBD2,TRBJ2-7,CASSPRGSGILYEQYF,TGTGCCAGCAGCCCCCGGGGTAGCGGGATATTGTACGAGCAGTACTTC
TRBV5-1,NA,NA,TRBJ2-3,CASNPNTDTQYF,TGCGCCAGCAACCCGAACACAGATACGCAGTATTTT
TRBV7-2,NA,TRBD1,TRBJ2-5,CASSFQGTGRGETQYF,TGTGCCAGCAGCTTCCAGGGGACAGGGCGAGGAGAGACCCAGTACTTC
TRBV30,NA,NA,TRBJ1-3,CAWDGLSGNTIYF,TGTGCCTGGGACGGACTCTCTGGAAACACCATATATTTT
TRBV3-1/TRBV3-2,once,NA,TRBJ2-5,CAREGAWETQYF,TGTGCCAGGGAAGGGGCTTGGGAGACCCAGTACTTC
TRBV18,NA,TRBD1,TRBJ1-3,CASSPRGTGSGNTIYF,TGTGCCAGCTCACCACGCGGGACAGGGTCAGGAAACACCATATATTTT
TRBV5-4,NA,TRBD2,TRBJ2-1,CASSLSRLAGNNEQFF,TGTGCCAGCAGCTTGTCACGACTAGCGGGTAACAATGAGCAGTTCTTC
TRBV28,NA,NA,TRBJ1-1,CASSRPGAGVTEAFF,TGTGCCAGCTCGCGCCCGGGAGCCGGTGTGACTGAAGCTTTCTTT
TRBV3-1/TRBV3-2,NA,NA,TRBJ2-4,CASSQFGAKNIQYF,TGTGCCAGCAGCCAATTCGGTGCCAAAAACATTCAGTACTTC
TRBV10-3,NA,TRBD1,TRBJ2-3,CAISEGTGFTDTQYF,TGTGCCATCAGTGAGGGGACAGGGTTCACAGATACGCAGTATTTT
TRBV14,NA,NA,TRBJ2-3,CASSQEPGVPADTQYF,TGTGCCAGCAGCCAAGAACCGGGAGTGCCCGCGGATACGCAGTATTTT
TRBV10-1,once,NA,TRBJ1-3,CASSGTTGNTIYF,TGCGCCAGCAGTGGGACAACTGGAAACACCATATATTTT
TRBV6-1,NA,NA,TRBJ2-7,CASSERRNYEQYF,TGTGCCAGCAGTGAACGACGGAACTACGAGCAGTACTTC
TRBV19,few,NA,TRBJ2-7,CASTPRGSSYEQYF,TGTGCCAGTACCCCTCGGGGCAGTAGCTACGAGCAGTACTTC
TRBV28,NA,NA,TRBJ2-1,CASSPNFGSYNEQFF,TGTGCCAGCAGTCCGAACTTCGGCTCCTACAATGAGCAGTTCTTC
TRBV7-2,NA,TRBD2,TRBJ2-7,CASSVLAGIYEQYF,TGTGCCAGCAGCGTGCTAGCGGGGATTTACGAGCAGTACTTC
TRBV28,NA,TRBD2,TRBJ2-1,CASSFGRLGEQFF,TGTGCCAGCAGCTTCGGGAGGCTGGGTGAGCAGTTCTTC
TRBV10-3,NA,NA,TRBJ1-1,CAIRPDLNTEAFF,TGTGCCATCAGGCCCGACCTGAACACTGAAGCTTTCTTT
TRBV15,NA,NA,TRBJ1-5,CATSRDGPGQPQHF,TGTGCCACCAGCAGAGATGGCCCCGGGCAGCCCCAGCATTTT
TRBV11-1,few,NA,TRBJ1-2,CASSLEGTGIYGYTF,TGTGCCAGCAGCTTAGAGGGGACTGGAATTTATGGCTACACCTTC
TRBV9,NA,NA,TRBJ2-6,CASSGLSISGANVLTF,TGTGCCAGCAGCGGCCTATCCATCTCTGGGGCCAACGTCCTGACTTTC
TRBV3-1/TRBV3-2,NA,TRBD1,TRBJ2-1,CASSQTGGDLNEQFF,TGTGCCAGCAGCCAGACAGGGGGCGATCTTAATGAGCAGTTCTTC
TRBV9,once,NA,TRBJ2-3,CASSVYGGSTDTQYF,TGTGCCAGCAGCGTATACGGGGGCAGCACAGATACGCAGTATTTT
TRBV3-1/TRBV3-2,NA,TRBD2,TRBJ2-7,CASSQASGRVDEQYF,TGTGCCAGCAGCCAAGCGAGCGGGAGAGTGGACGAGCAGTACTTC
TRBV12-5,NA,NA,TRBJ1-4,CASGWGIQNEKLFF,TGTGCTAGTGGTTGGGGGATACAAAATGAAAAACTGTTTTTT
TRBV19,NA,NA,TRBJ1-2,CASSIAFAGTPYGYTF,TGTGCCAGTAGTATAGCCTTTGCCGGGACACCCTATGGCTACACCTTC
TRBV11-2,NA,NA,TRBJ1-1,CASSLGASKNTEAFF,TGTGCCAGCAGCTTAGGGGCCTCTAAGAACACTGAAGCTTTCTTT
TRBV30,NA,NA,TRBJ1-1,CAWSIQENTEAFF,TGTGCCTGGAGTATCCAGGAGAACACTGAAGCTTTCTTT
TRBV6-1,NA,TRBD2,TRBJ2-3,CASSEALTSGGAGSSTDTQYF,TGTGCCAGCAGTGAAGCGCTCACTAGCGGGGGGGCTGGGAGTAGCACAGATACGCAGTATTTT
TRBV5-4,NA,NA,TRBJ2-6,CASSQSGGLPSGANVLTF,TGTGCCAGCAGCCAAAGTGGGGGCTTGCCCTCTGGGGCCAACGTCCTGACTTTC
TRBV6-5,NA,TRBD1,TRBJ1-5,CAAQGINQPQHF,TGTGCCGCACAGGGGATCAATCAGCCCCAGCATTTT
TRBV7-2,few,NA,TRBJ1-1,CASSPRQQTEAFF,TGTGCCAGCAGCCCTAGACAGCAGACGGAAGCTTTCTTT
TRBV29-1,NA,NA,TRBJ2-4,CSAALTGLAKNIQYF,TGCAGCGCCGCTCTGACAGGTTTAGCCAAAAACATTCAGTACTTC
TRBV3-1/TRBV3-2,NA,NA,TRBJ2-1,CASSQDLGGLANEQFF,TGTGCCAGCAGCCAAGATCTTGGGGGCCTGGCCAATGAGCAGTTCTTC
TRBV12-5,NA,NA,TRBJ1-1,CASGPRDGEAFF,TGTGCTAGTGGTCCTAGGGACGGAGAAGCTTTCTTT
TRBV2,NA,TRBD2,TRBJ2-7,CASSDRGAYEQYF,TGTGCCAGCAGTGATCGGGGGGCCTACGAGCAGTACTTC
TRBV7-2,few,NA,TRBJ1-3,CASSLGYYNTIYF,TGTGCCAGCAGCTTGGGGTATTACAACACCATATATTTT